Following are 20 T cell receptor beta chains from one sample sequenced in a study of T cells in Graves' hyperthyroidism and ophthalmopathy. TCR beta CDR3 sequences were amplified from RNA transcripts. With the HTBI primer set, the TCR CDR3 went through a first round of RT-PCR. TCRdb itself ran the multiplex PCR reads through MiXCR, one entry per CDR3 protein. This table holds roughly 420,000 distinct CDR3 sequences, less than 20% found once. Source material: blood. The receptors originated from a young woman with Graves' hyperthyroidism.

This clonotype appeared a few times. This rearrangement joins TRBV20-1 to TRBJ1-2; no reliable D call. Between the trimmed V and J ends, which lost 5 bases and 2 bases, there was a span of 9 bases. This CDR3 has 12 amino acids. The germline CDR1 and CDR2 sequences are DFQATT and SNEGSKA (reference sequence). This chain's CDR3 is CSAPDPNYGYTF. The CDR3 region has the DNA TGCAGTGCTCCGGACCCAAACTATGGCTACACCTTC.

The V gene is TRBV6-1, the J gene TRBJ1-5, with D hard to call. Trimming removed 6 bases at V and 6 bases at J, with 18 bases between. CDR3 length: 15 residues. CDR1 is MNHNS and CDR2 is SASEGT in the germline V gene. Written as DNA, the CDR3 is TGTGCCAGCAGCCCCGGTGGCGGGAGAGGTCAGCCCCAGCATTTT. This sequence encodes CASSPGGGRGQPQHF.

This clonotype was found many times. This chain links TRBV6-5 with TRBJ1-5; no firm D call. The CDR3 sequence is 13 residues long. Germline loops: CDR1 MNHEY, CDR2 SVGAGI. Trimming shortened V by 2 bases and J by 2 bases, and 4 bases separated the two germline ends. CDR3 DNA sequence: TGTGCCAGCAGTTACGGGGGCAATCAGCCCCAGCATTTT. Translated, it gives CASSYGGNQPQHF.

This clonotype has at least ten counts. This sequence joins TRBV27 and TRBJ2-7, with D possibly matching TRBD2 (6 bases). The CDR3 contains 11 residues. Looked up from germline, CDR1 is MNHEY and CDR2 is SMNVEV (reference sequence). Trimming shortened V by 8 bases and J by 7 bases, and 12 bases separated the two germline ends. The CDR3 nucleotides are TGTGCCAGCGCCCTCCGGGGGGAGCAGTACTTC. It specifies CASALRGEQYF.

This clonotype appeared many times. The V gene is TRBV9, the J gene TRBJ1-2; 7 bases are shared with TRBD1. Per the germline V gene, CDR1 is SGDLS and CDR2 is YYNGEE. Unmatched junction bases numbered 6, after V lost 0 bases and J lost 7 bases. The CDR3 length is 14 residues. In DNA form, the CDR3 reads TGTGCCAGCAGCGTAGGGACAGGAGGAGGTGGCTACACCTTC. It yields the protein CASSVGTGGGGYTF.

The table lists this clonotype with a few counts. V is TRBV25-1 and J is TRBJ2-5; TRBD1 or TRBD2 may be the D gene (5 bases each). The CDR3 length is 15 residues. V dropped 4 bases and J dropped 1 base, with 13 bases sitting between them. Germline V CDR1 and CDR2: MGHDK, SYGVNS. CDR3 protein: CASSATSGTQETQYF. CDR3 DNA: TGTGCCAGCAGTGCGACCTCAGGGACCCAAGAGACCCAGTACTTC.

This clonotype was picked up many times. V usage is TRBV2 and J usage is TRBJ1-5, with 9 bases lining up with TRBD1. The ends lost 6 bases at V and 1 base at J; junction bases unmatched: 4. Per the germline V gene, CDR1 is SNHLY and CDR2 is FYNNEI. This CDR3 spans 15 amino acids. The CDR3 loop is CASSGTGLSNQPQHF. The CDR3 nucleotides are TGTGCCAGCAGCGGGACAGGGCTAAGCAATCAGCCCCAGCATTTT.

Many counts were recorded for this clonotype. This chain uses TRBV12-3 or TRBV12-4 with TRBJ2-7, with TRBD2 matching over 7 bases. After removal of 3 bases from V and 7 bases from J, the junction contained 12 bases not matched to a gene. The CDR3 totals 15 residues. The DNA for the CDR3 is TGTGCCAGCAGTTTCGGTTCCAGCGGGGTGATGGAGCAGTACTTC. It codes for CASSFGSSGVMEQYF.

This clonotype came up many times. As DNA, the CDR3 is TGCGCCAGCAGCTTGACGTCAGGCTCCGAGCAGTACTTC. Its protein is CASSLTSGSEQYF. The genes are TRBV5-1 and TRBJ2-7; no reliable D call. Per the germline V gene, CDR1 is SGHRS and CDR2 is YFSETQ. The V and J ends lost 1 base and 6 bases respectively, with 11 bases between them. The length of the CDR3 is 13 residues.

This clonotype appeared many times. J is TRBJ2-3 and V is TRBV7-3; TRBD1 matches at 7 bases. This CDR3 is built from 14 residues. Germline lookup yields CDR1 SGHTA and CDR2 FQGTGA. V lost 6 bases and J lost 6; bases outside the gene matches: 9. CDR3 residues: CASSSKQGLDTQYF. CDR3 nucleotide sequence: TGTGCCAGCAGTTCTAAACAGGGGTTGGATACGCAGTATTTT.

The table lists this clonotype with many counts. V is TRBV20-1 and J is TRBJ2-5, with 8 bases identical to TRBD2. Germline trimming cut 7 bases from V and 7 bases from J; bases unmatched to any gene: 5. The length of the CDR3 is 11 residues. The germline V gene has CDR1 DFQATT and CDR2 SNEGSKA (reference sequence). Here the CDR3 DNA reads TGCAGTGTTCTCGCGGGGGGGACCCAGTACTTC. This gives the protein CSVLAGGTQYF.

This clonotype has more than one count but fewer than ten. The CDR3 coding sequence is TGTGCCAGCAGCGCCGGACGGCACTCTGGAAACACCATATATTTT. Its protein product is CASSAGRHSGNTIYF. The chain couples TRBV27 to TRBJ1-3; D is unresolved. The germline gives CDR1 MNHEY, CDR2 SMNVEV (reference sequence). CDR3 length equals 15 residues. V was trimmed by 6 bases and J by 0 bases, leaving 12 bases between them.

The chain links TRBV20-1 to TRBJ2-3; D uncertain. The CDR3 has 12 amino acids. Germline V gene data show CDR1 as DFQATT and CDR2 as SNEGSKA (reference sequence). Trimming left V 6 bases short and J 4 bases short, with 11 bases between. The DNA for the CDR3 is TGCAGTGCCCCCAAAAATTCAGATACGCAGTATTTT. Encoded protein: CSAPKNSDTQYF.

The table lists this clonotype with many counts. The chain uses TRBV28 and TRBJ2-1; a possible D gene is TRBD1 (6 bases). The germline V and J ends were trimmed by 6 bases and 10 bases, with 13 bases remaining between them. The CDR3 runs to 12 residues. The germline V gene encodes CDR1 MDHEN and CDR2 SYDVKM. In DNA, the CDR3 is TGTGCCAGCAGCGTAACCGGGACAGAGCAGTTCTTC. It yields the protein CASSVTGTEQFF.

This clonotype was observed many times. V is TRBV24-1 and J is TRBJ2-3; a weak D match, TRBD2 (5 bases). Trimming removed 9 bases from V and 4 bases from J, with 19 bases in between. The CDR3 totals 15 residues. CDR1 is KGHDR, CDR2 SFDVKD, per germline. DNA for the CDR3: TGTGCCACCCAGGAGGCGCAGGCGGGCCCAGATACGCAGTATTTT. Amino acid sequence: CATQEAQAGPDTQYF.

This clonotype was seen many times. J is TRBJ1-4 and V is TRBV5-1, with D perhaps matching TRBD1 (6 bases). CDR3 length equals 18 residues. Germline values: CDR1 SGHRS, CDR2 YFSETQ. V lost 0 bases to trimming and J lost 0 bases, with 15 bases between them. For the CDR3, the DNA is TGCGCCAGCAGCTTGGAAGGGGGAGTCCGTCCAACTAATGAAAAACTGTTTTTT. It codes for CASSLEGGVRPTNEKLFF.

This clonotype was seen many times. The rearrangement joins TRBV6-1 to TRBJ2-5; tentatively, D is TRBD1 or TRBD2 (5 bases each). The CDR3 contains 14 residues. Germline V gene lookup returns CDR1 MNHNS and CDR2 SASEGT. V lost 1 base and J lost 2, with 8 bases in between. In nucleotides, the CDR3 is TGTGCCAGCAGTGAAGTCGGGGCTCAAGAGACCCAGTACTTC. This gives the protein CASSEVGAQETQYF.

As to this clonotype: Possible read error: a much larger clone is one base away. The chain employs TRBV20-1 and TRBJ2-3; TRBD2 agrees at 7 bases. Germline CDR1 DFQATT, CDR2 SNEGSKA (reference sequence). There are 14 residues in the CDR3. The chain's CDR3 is CSARRSGTTDTQCF. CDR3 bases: TGCAGTGCTAGAAGGAGCGGGACCACAGATACGCAGTGTTTT.

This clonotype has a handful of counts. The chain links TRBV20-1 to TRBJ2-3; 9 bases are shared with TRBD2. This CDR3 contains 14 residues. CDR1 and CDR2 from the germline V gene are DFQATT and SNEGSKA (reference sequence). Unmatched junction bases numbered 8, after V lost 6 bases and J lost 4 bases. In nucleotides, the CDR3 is TGCAGTGCCCCTCGCGGGAGGGTGCCAGATACGCAGTATTTT. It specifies CSAPRGRVPDTQYF.

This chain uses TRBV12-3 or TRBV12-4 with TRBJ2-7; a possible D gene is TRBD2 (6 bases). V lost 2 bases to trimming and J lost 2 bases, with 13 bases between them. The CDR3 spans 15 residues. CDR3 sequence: CASSLLAGLTYEQYF. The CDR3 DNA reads TGTGCCAGCAGTTTATTGGCGGGGCTTACCTACGAGCAGTACTTC.